Listed below are T cell receptor beta chains from one sample, sequenced in a study of T cells after yellow fever vaccination. TCRdb processed the 5' RACE reads anew with MiXCR; each CDR3 protein has one entry. The sample contains a few hundred thousand distinct CDR3 sequences, about 10% of which appear only once. Here the sequenced sample was CD4+ T cells sorted from PBMCs, taken 5 days after the yellow fever booster vaccination. The receptors come from a young man who received the YFV17D yellow fever vaccine. CDR3s include the opening cysteine and the closing phenylalanine or tryptophan. A D gene is named only where the DNA matches it firmly. Clone size is stated in some rows and not others, as once, few, many or a class when expanded.

d_call: -; v_call: TRBV28; j_call: TRBJ1-2; clone_size: few; cdr3_nt: TGTGCCAGCAACCCTAAGGGAATAGACTATGGCTACACCTTC; cdr3_aa: CASNPKGIDYGYTF
d_call: TRBD2; v_call: TRBV10-3; j_call: TRBJ2-3; clone_size: few; cdr3_nt: TGTGCCATCAGGACTAGCGGGGGCGTAGATACGCAGTATTTT; cdr3_aa: CAIRTSGGVDTQYF
d_call: -; v_call: TRBV10-2; j_call: TRBJ1-6; clone_size: -; cdr3_nt: TGCGCCAGCAGTGTAGCATCAATTAATTCACCCCTCCACTTT; cdr3_aa: CASSVASINSPLHF
d_call: -; v_call: TRBV20-1; j_call: TRBJ2-7; clone_size: -; cdr3_nt: TGCAGTGTGTTAATGTACTACGAGCAGTACTTC; cdr3_aa: CSVLMYYEQYF
d_call: TRBD1; v_call: TRBV6-1; j_call: TRBJ1-4; clone_size: few; cdr3_nt: TGTGCCAGCAGTGGAAAGGACAGGGAAAAACTGTTTTTT; cdr3_aa: CASSGKDREKLFF
d_call: -; v_call: TRBV5-5; j_call: TRBJ1-6; clone_size: -; cdr3_nt: TGTGCCAGCAGCTTCCTTTCCGCGACCGTGTCCCCCTACATCCACTTT; cdr3_aa: CASSFLSATVSPYIHF
d_call: TRBD1; v_call: TRBV4-1; j_call: TRBJ2-5; clone_size: -; cdr3_nt: TGCGCCAGCAGCCTAGACGACTGGACAGGGGGGCAAGAGACCCAGTACTTC; cdr3_aa: CASSLDDWTGGQETQYF
d_call: -; v_call: TRBV6-5; j_call: TRBJ2-5; clone_size: -; cdr3_nt: TGTGCCAGCAGTGGCCTACAGGGAATAAAAGAGACCCAGTACTTC; cdr3_aa: CASSGLQGIKETQYF
d_call: TRBD2; v_call: TRBV6-5; j_call: TRBJ2-3; clone_size: -; cdr3_nt: TGTGCCAGCAGTTACTCCGGGGGGATTTATAGCACAGATACGCAGTATTTT; cdr3_aa: CASSYSGGIYSTDTQYF
d_call: -; v_call: TRBV7-2; j_call: TRBJ1-3; clone_size: few; cdr3_nt: TGTGCCAGCAGCTCCTCAGGAGGCTCTGGAAACACCATATATTTT; cdr3_aa: CASSSSGGSGNTIYF
d_call: -; v_call: TRBV3-1; j_call: TRBJ2-5; clone_size: few; cdr3_nt: TGTGCCAGCAGCTTCCACAGGGACCAAGAGACCCAGTACTTC; cdr3_aa: CASSFHRDQETQYF
d_call: -; v_call: TRBV27; j_call: TRBJ1-6; clone_size: many; cdr3_nt: TGTGCCAGCAGGACAGCTGCAGCCGGCTCCTATAATTCACCCCTCCACTTT; cdr3_aa: CASRTAAAGSYNSPLHF
d_call: -; v_call: TRBV29-1; j_call: TRBJ2-3; clone_size: many; cdr3_nt: TGCAGCGTTGGAGGTAAATACACAGATACGCAGTATTTT; cdr3_aa: CSVGGKYTDTQYF
d_call: -; v_call: TRBV7-9; j_call: TRBJ1-4; clone_size: many; cdr3_nt: TGTGCCAGCAGCTTCGGAGGTGGGCCCTATGGGGAAAAACTGTTTTTT; cdr3_aa: CASSFGGGPYGEKLFF
d_call: TRBD1; v_call: TRBV5-1; j_call: TRBJ2-1; clone_size: many; cdr3_nt: TGCGCCAGCAGGGAGACAGGGTCTGATGAGCAGTTCTTC; cdr3_aa: CASRETGSDEQFF
d_call: -; v_call: TRBV7-3; j_call: TRBJ2-2; clone_size: few; cdr3_nt: TGTGCCAGCAGCTTAAGGGGCAGCTCGGGCACCGGGGAGCTGTTTTTT; cdr3_aa: CASSLRGSSGTGELFF
d_call: -; v_call: TRBV20-1; j_call: TRBJ1-6; clone_size: few; cdr3_nt: TGCAGTGCTCCCGGACACCTCTCCTATAATTCACCCCTCCACTTT; cdr3_aa: CSAPGHLSYNSPLHF
d_call: -; v_call: TRBV27; j_call: TRBJ1-6; clone_size: -; cdr3_nt: TGTGCCAGCAGTTTGCGGGGGGCGAATTCACCCCTCCACTTT; cdr3_aa: CASSLRGANSPLHF
d_call: TRBD2; v_call: TRBV5-1; j_call: TRBJ2-3; clone_size: few; cdr3_nt: TGCGCCAGCAGCCCCCCAAGGGAGGGCGGCACAGATACGCAGTATTTT; cdr3_aa: CASSPPREGGTDTQYF
d_call: TRBD2; v_call: TRBV2; j_call: TRBJ2-1; clone_size: -; cdr3_nt: TGTGCCAGCAGTCGACTAGCTTACAATGAGCAGTTCTTC; cdr3_aa: CASSRLAYNEQFF
d_call: -; v_call: TRBV4-3; j_call: TRBJ2-2; clone_size: many; cdr3_nt: TGCGCCAGCAGCCAGGATTACCGATACACCGGGGAGCTGTTTTTT; cdr3_aa: CASSQDYRYTGELFF
d_call: -; v_call: TRBV20-1; j_call: TRBJ1-1; clone_size: -; cdr3_nt: TGCAGTGCCGTCCCTTCGCAGCGGAACACTGAAGCTTTCTTT; cdr3_aa: CSAVPSQRNTEAFF
d_call: -; v_call: TRBV27; j_call: TRBJ1-2; clone_size: -; cdr3_nt: TGTGCCAGCAGTCCAAAGATACAAGCTAACTATGGCTACACCTTC; cdr3_aa: CASSPKIQANYGYTF
d_call: -; v_call: TRBV29-1; j_call: TRBJ2-5; clone_size: many; cdr3_nt: TGCAGCGCCTGTAGGGCTAGCGCAAAAGAGACCCAGTACTTC; cdr3_aa: CSACRASAKETQYF
d_call: -; v_call: TRBV20-1; j_call: TRBJ2-7; clone_size: -; cdr3_nt: TGCAGTGCTACAGGGTTGGGGGTGAGCGAGCAGTACTTC; cdr3_aa: CSATGLGVSEQYF
d_call: -; v_call: TRBV6-6; j_call: TRBJ1-2; clone_size: many; cdr3_nt: TGTGCCAGCAGAGCCCCTGGGGGGCGGGTCGATGGCTACACCTTC; cdr3_aa: CASRAPGGRVDGYTF
d_call: -; v_call: TRBV6-2/TRBV6-3; j_call: TRBJ2-4; clone_size: -; cdr3_nt: TGTGCCAGCAGATCCGTAACTCTAGCCAAAAACATTCAGTACTTC; cdr3_aa: CASRSVTLAKNIQYF
d_call: -; v_call: TRBV20-1; j_call: TRBJ2-3; clone_size: -; cdr3_nt: TGCAGTGCTATCGGGGTTCTCTTTATATCTAGCACAGATACGCAGTATTTT; cdr3_aa: CSAIGVLFISSTDTQYF
d_call: -; v_call: TRBV5-1; j_call: TRBJ1-1; clone_size: -; cdr3_nt: TGCGCCAGCAGCTTGACGGGGGGCGTCCCTGAAGCTTTCTTT; cdr3_aa: CASSLTGGVPEAFF
d_call: -; v_call: TRBV7-7; j_call: TRBJ2-2; clone_size: many; cdr3_nt: TGTGCCAGCAGCTTAGTAGGCTCGGGGACCGGGGAGCTGTTTTTT; cdr3_aa: CASSLVGSGTGELFF
d_call: -; v_call: TRBV4-1; j_call: TRBJ2-3; clone_size: many; cdr3_nt: TGCGCCAGCAGCCAAGTCGAAAGGGGGACCACAGATACGCAGTATTTT; cdr3_aa: CASSQVERGTTDTQYF
d_call: -; v_call: TRBV12-3/TRBV12-4; j_call: TRBJ2-5; clone_size: few; cdr3_nt: TGTGCCAGCAGCTGGGGCCGGGGATGGGAGACCCAGTACTTC; cdr3_aa: CASSWGRGWETQYF
d_call: -; v_call: TRBV9; j_call: TRBJ2-3; clone_size: -; cdr3_nt: TGTGCCAGCAGCGGCCCTTGGTCAGATACGCAGTATTTT; cdr3_aa: CASSGPWSDTQYF
d_call: -; v_call: TRBV5-1; j_call: TRBJ2-3; clone_size: -; cdr3_nt: TGCGCCAGCAGCTTGTCCCCGGCGATAGATACGCAGTATTTT; cdr3_aa: CASSLSPAIDTQYF
d_call: -; v_call: TRBV6-6; j_call: TRBJ2-7; clone_size: -; cdr3_nt: TGTGCCAGCAGTTACTCTCCGGCCAGCTCCTACGAGCAGTACTTC; cdr3_aa: CASSYSPASSYEQYF
d_call: TRBD1; v_call: TRBV5-1; j_call: TRBJ1-2; clone_size: -; cdr3_nt: TGCGCCAGCAGCCAGGGGACAGGGAGAGGCTACACCTTC; cdr3_aa: CASSQGTGRGYTF
d_call: -; v_call: TRBV12-3/TRBV12-4; j_call: TRBJ1-5; clone_size: many; cdr3_nt: TGTGCCAGCCATCCCGGTTATAGCAATCAGCCCCAGCATTTT; cdr3_aa: CASHPGYSNQPQHF
d_call: -; v_call: TRBV15; j_call: TRBJ1-1; clone_size: -; cdr3_nt: TGTGCCACCAGCAGAGATGAGGGGAGGGTTGAAGCTTTCTTT; cdr3_aa: CATSRDEGRVEAFF
d_call: -; v_call: TRBV7-8; j_call: TRBJ1-5; clone_size: few; cdr3_nt: TGTGCCAGCAGCTCGGAGAAAGCAGGGTTTAGCAATCAGCCCCAGCATTTT; cdr3_aa: CASSSEKAGFSNQPQHF
d_call: TRBD1; v_call: TRBV5-6; j_call: TRBJ1-5; clone_size: few; cdr3_nt: TGTGCCAGCAGCCGAAGCCCGCAAAAAGGACAGGGCCAGGGGTTCAGCAATCAGCCCCAGCATTTT; cdr3_aa: CASSRSPQKGQGQGFSNQPQHF
d_call: -; v_call: TRBV11-2; j_call: TRBJ2-2; clone_size: few; cdr3_nt: TGTGCCAGCCTCCTAGTTCGGAACACCGGGGAGCTGTTTTTT; cdr3_aa: CASLLVRNTGELFF
d_call: -; v_call: TRBV20-1; j_call: TRBJ2-1; clone_size: -; cdr3_nt: TGCAGGATCGAAACAGGCCCCCATGAGCAGTTCTTC; cdr3_aa: CRIETGPHEQFF
d_call: -; v_call: TRBV7-2; j_call: TRBJ1-5; clone_size: many; cdr3_nt: TGTGCCAGCAGCTCGGGGGGGCTGGAGCCCCAGCATTTT; cdr3_aa: CASSSGGLEPQHF
d_call: -; v_call: TRBV20-1; j_call: TRBJ1-4; clone_size: few; cdr3_nt: TGCAGTGCGGCGTTACGGAATGAAAAACTGTTTTTT; cdr3_aa: CSAALRNEKLFF
d_call: -; v_call: TRBV3-1; j_call: TRBJ1-2; clone_size: -; cdr3_nt: TGTGCCAGCAGCCAAGATACAGTAAATGGCTACACCTTC; cdr3_aa: CASSQDTVNGYTF
d_call: -; v_call: TRBV5-4; j_call: TRBJ2-2; clone_size: few; cdr3_nt: TGTGCCAGCCTTAGTAGCAATGGGGCCGGGGAGCTGTTTTTT; cdr3_aa: CASLSSNGAGELFF
d_call: -; v_call: TRBV2; j_call: TRBJ2-3; clone_size: few; cdr3_nt: TGTGCCAGTGGGAAGAACGTGGACACAGATACGCAGTATTTT; cdr3_aa: CASGKNVDTDTQYF
d_call: -; v_call: TRBV7-2; j_call: TRBJ2-1; clone_size: -; cdr3_nt: TGTGCCAGCAGCTTACTGTGGTGGGGTACCAGTGAGCAGTTCTTC; cdr3_aa: CASSLLWWGTSEQFF
d_call: -; v_call: TRBV5-5; j_call: TRBJ1-2; clone_size: -; cdr3_nt: TGTGCCAGCAGAAAGGGGGACGGTGGCTACACCTTC; cdr3_aa: CASRKGDGGYTF
d_call: -; v_call: TRBV2; j_call: TRBJ2-5; clone_size: -; cdr3_nt: TGTGCCAGCAGTTGGCTGACAGAGAGAGAGACCCAGTACTTC; cdr3_aa: CASSWLTERETQYF
d_call: -; v_call: TRBV6-2/TRBV6-3; j_call: TRBJ1-5; clone_size: many; cdr3_nt: TGTGCCAGCAGAACACAGGGCTATCAGCCCCAGCATTTT; cdr3_aa: CASRTQGYQPQHF
d_call: -; v_call: TRBV29-1; j_call: TRBJ2-5; clone_size: -; cdr3_nt: TGCAGCGTCAAAGGACAGTACCAAGAGACCCAGTACTTC; cdr3_aa: CSVKGQYQETQYF
d_call: -; v_call: TRBV6-6; j_call: TRBJ2-3; clone_size: -; cdr3_nt: TGTGCCAGCAGTTACTCGACGTCGGCTTACACAGATACGCAGTATTTT; cdr3_aa: CASSYSTSAYTDTQYF
d_call: TRBD2; v_call: TRBV5-1; j_call: TRBJ2-7; clone_size: many; cdr3_nt: TGCGCCAGCAGCCGGACCCTAGCGGGGGGGCCGCGGGAGCAGTACTTC; cdr3_aa: CASSRTLAGGPREQYF
d_call: -; v_call: TRBV7-2; j_call: TRBJ1-5; clone_size: many; cdr3_nt: TGTGCCAGCAGTGCAGCCGGGGGCGGTCAGCCCCAGCATTTT; cdr3_aa: CASSAAGGGQPQHF
d_call: -; v_call: TRBV24-1; j_call: TRBJ1-1; clone_size: -; cdr3_nt: TGTGCCACAGGAGTTCCCACTGAAGCTTTCTTT; cdr3_aa: CATGVPTEAFF
d_call: TRBD1; v_call: TRBV6-5; j_call: TRBJ1-6; clone_size: -; cdr3_nt: TGTGCCAGCAGTATCCGGGACAGGGCTCTACCCCTCCACTTT; cdr3_aa: CASSIRDRALPLHF